A selection of T cell receptor beta chains follows, all from one sample in a study of naive and memory T cell subsets. Each CDR3 protein is one row after TCRdb ran MiXCR on the UMI-ligation and nested PCR reads. The sample gives 120,000 to 150,000 distinct CDR3 sequences, approximately 15% of which show up once; about 0.14% is in the top ten. Sequences were obtained from naive CD4+ T cells from blood. The source is a human donor in good health. CDR3s include the opening cysteine and the closing phenylalanine or tryptophan. A D gene is named only where the DNA matches it firmly. Not every row has a clone size; where given, it reads once, few, many or a size class.

J gene	clone size	D gene	V gene	CDR3 DNA	CDR3 protein
TRBJ2-5	NA	NA	TRBV5-1	TGCGCCAGCAGCTTGGACATGACTACCCAAGAGACCCAGTACTTC	CASSLDMTTQETQYF
TRBJ1-1	few	NA	TRBV30	TGTGCCTGGAGTGCTCCTCTATATGAAGCTTTCTTT	CAWSAPLYEAFF
TRBJ2-5	few	NA	TRBV11-2	TGTGCCAGCAGCGCTGGGGCCCAGTACTTC	CASSAGAQYF
TRBJ2-1	NA	TRBD2	TRBV10-3	TGTGCCATCAGTGGGACTAGCGGATACAATGAGCAGTTCTTC	CAISGTSGYNEQFF
TRBJ1-1	NA	NA	TRBV18	TGTGCCAGCTCACCCTCCGAGAGTGAAGCTTTCTTT	CASSPSESEAFF
TRBJ2-7	few	TRBD1	TRBV12-3/TRBV12-4	TGTGCCAGCAGCCTGCACGGGACAGGGTATGTCGAGCAGTACTTC	CASSLHGTGYVEQYF
TRBJ1-3	NA	NA	TRBV6-4	TGTGCCAGCAGCGTAGACGCTGGAAACACCATATATTTT	CASSVDAGNTIYF
TRBJ2-3	NA	TRBD2	TRBV3-1	TGTGCCAGCAGCCAAAGACTAGCGGGACGACCCGTTAGCACAGATACGCAGTATTTT	CASSQRLAGRPVSTDTQYF
TRBJ2-5	NA	TRBD2	TRBV19	TGTGCCAGTAGTATCGCGGGACTAGGAGAGACCCAGTACTTC	CASSIAGLGETQYF
TRBJ1-2	NA	NA	TRBV27	TGTGCCAGCAGTTTAAGGATACCGGTCGTTGACTACACCTTC	CASSLRIPVVDYTF
TRBJ1-4	few	NA	TRBV5-1	TGCGCCAGCAGCTTGACGAGGGATGAAAAACTGTTTTTT	CASSLTRDEKLFF